The subject of this entry is one T cell receptor beta chain. The antigen it recognizes is unknown. An approximately 2.5 ml peripheral blood sample was drawn into PAXgene tubes per donor and stored at -80°C. Total RNA was isolated from whole blood with the PAXgene blood miRNA kit on an automated QIAcube, without T cell sorting. Deep TCRalpha and TCRbeta repertoire profiling with unique molecular barcoding was performed on peripheral blood of monozygotic twin pairs concordant or discordant for inflammatory bowel disease. Smoking habits were recorded for all twin pairs, and each individual was classified as a current, former or never smoker. This entry belongs to a study of monozygotic twins with inflammatory bowel disease (dated by TCRdb to between 2019 and 2020). Concerning the study at large: The complete study included about 30 monozygotic twin pairs: 19 IBD-discordant Danish pairs and nine German pairs, of which four were IBD-concordant and five were IBD-discordant. The search for disease-associated traits relied mainly on comparing, within discordant pairs, IBD patients with their genetically identical healthy co-twins. Each individual had, on average, about 151 000 unique TCRalpha sequences and 181 000 unique TCRbeta sequences available for analysis. Results the study describes overall, beyond this receptor: Measured by the inverse Simpson index, TCRbeta repertoire diversity was lower in IBD patients than in their healthy co-twins. Differing immunosuppressive treatments among patients may have added background noise and inter-individual variability to the repertoires. The analysis was unable to tell different T cell subtypes apart. No single strong signal or clonotype linked to IBD turned up in the results, so the idea that one exists was not supported. No difference in repertoire similarity was observed between concordant and discordant twins, possibly owing to limited statistical power. Compared with healthy twins, IBD patients had fewer clonotypes in common with other individuals, a difference most pronounced in patients showing signs of disease activity.

The protocol used for the library was 5' RACE. For each TCR library, around 3,500 ng of total RNA was used. For each sample, cDNA synthesis was carried out in eight separate reactions using SMARTScribe reverse transcriptase. Unique molecular identifiers containing a 6-nucleotide sample barcode were introduced through template switching during cDNA synthesis. Amplification of TCRalpha and TCRbeta cDNA involved two nested PCRs of about 15 and 9 cycles, and each PCR was followed by bead purification. Before amplification, the cDNA was treated with uracil DNA-glycosylase and purified using the QIAquick PCR purification kit. The second PCR was the step at which Illumina TruSeq-compatible adapters and sample-specific barcodes were added. Library quality and concentration were assessed using TapeStation and Qubit, and about 5 ng of each library was pooled. The pooled libraries were sequenced with 2 x 100 bp reads and custom sequencing primers on an Illumina HiSeq2500 single-index Rapid Run. Concerning the study's data processing: MiGEC version 1.2.6 was used for UMI-based consensus assembly, which corrected PCR and sequencing errors. MiXCR version 2.1.1 handled V(D)J alignment, clonotype assembly and CDR3 extraction. Gene usage, clonotype sharing and MAIT/NKT TCR abundance were normalised by analysing the top 1000, 10 000 and 20 000 clonotypes per sample. Diversity was computed as the inverse Simpson index with the vegan R package after downsampling to 27 000 UMIs. Statistical testing used paired Mann-Whitney U tests on the discordant twin pairs and applied Benjamini-Hochberg correction for multiple testing. Each CDR3 protein sequence appears as one entry after TCRdb reprocessed the reads, and no DNA is included. None of the V and J calls come from the authors' own analysis; TCRdb made them. This sample's table carries about 420,000 distinct CDR3 sequences. The ten largest clones represent 2.4% of the sample.

From its cysteine to its phenylalanine, the CDR3 spans 15 amino acids. There is no recorded DNA. From a lookup of the germline V gene, CDR1 and CDR2 are SQVTM and ANQGSEA. The TCR originated in a human donor with ulcerative colitis or Crohn's disease, or a healthy co-twin of an affected twin (not recorded which). Recombination linked TRBV29-1 to TRBJ2-5; TCRdb designates TRBD2, a call that cannot be tested without DNA. Sequenced: blood. The CDR3 reads as follows: CSVSTSGAYQETQYF.